This TCR beta chain was documented in a study of PD-L1 blockade in urothelial cancer. On the study more broadly: Reported median T cell count for blood samples was more than 140,000.

The protocol was immunoSEQ multiplex PCR, while the TCRdb copy is restricted to in-frame clones and leaves out a portion. The sample has about 84,000 clones; roughly 80% are singletons. The CDR3 runs to 15 residues. Germline values: CDR1 LGHNA, CDR2 YNFKEQ. V lost 1 base and J 2 bases, leaving 10 bases between the germline ends. Locally advanced or metastatic urothelial carcinoma was diagnosed in the patients. The specimen was PBMCs, collected around atezolizumab (anti-PD-L1) treatment. The sequence was obtained from a man aged 70-80 years with urothelial cancer. The chain couples TRBV4-2 to TRBJ2-3, with D maybe TRBD2 (6 bases). CDR3 sequence (DNA): TGTGCCAGCAGCCAAGGGGGCGGGGTCACAGATACGCAGTATTTT. Translated: CASSQGGGVTDTQYF.